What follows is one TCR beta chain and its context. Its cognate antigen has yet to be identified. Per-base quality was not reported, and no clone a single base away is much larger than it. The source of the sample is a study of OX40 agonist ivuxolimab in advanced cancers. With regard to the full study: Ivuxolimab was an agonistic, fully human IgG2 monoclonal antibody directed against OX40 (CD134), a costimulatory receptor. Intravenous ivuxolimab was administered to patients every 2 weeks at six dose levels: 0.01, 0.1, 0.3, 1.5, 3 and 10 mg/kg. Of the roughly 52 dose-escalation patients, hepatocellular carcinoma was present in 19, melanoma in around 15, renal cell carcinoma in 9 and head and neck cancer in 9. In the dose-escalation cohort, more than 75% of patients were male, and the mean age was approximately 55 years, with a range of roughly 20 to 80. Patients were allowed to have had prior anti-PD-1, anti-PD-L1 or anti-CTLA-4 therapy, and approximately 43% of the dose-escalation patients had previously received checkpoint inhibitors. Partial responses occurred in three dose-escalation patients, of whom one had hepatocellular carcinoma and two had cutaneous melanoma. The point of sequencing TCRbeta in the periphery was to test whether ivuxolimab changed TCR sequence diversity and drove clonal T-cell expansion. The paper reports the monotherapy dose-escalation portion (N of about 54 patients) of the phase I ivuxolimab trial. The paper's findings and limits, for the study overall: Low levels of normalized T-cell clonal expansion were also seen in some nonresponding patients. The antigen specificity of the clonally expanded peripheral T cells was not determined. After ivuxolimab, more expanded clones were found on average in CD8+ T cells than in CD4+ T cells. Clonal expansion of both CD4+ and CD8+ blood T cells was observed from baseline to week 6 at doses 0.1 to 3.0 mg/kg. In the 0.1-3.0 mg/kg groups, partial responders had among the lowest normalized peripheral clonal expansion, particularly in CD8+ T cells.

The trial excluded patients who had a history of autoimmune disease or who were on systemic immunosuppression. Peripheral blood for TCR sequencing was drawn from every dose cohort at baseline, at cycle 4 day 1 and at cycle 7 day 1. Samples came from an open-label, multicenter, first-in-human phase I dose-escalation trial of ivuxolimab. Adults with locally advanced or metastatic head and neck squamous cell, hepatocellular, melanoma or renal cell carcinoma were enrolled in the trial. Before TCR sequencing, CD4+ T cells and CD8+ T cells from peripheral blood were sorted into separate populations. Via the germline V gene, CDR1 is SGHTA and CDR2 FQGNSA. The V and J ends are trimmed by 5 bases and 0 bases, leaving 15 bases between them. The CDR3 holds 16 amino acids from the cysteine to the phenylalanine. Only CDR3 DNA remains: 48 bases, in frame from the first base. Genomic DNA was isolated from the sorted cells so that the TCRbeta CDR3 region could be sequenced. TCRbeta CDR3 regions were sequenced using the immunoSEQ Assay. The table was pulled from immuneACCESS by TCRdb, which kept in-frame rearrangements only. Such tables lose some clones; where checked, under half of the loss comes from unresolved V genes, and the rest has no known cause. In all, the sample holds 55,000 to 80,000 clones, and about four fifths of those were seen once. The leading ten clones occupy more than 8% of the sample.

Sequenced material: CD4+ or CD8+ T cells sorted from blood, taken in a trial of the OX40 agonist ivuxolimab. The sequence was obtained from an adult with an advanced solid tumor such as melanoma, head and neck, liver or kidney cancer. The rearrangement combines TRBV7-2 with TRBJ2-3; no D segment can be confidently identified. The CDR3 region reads CASSPRMSSSTDTQYF. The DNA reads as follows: TGTGCCAGCAGCCCCAGAATGTCTTCTAGCACAGATACGCAGTATTTT.